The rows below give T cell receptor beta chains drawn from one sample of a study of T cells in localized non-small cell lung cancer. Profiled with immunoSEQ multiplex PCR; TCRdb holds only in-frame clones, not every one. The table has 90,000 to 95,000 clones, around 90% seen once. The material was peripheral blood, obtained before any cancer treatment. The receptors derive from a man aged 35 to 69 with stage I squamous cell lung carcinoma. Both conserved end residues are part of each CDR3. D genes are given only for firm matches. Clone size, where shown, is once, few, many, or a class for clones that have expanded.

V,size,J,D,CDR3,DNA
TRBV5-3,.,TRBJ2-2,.,CARSRNTGELFF,TGTGCCAGAAGCAGGAACACCGGGGAGCTGTTTTTT
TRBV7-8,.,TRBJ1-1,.,CASSPLGVQAFF,TGTGCCAGCAGTCCCCTTGGGGTACAAGCTTTCTTT
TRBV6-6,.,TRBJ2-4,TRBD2,CASSQLAGADLGIQYF,TGTGCCAGCAGTCAACTAGCGGGGGCCGATTTGGGCATTCAGTACTTC
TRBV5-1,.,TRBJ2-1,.,CASCPGVWENEQFF,TGCGCCAGCTGTCCGGGGGTGTGGGAAAATGAGCAGTTCTTC
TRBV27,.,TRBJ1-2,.,CASSLSPGGGVYGYTF,TGTGCCAGCAGTTTATCCCCGGGGGGGGGAGTCTATGGCTACACCTTC
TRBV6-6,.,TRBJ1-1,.,CASNSKGMMNTEAFF,TGTGCCAGCAATTCGAAGGGTATGATGAACACTGAAGCTTTCTTT
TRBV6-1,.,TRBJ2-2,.,CASSEFWAGWIPTAGELFF,TGTGCCAGCAGTGAATTTTGGGCAGGGTGGATTCCTACCGCCGGGGAGCTGTTTTTT
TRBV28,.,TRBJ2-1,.,CASRDTSFLADEQFF,TGTGCCAGCAGGGACACGTCGTTCCTAGCCGATGAGCAGTTCTTC
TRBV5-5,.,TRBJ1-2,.,CASADQGFYGYTF,TGTGCCAGCGCCGACCAGGGATTCTATGGCTACACCTTC
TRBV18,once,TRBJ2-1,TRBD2,CASSPNTGLAGHNEQFF,TGTGCCAGCTCACCAAATACAGGACTAGCGGGACACAATGAGCAGTTCTTC
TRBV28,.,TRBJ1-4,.,CASSPRATRAEKLFF,TGTGCCAGCAGTCCACGCGCCACCCGGGCTGAAAAACTGTTTTTT
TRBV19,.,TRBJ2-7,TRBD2,CASSIPGLAVSEQYF,TGTGCCAGTAGTATACCCGGGCTAGCGGTAAGCGAGCAGTACTTC
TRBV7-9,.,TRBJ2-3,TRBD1,CASSSPLRQGFPDTQYF,TGTGCCAGCAGCTCCCCCCTTAGACAGGGGTTCCCAGATACGCAGTATTTT
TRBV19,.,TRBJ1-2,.,CASSRASLGGAGYTF,TGTGCCAGTAGTAGAGCTTCCCTGGGGGGAGCTGGCTACACCTTC
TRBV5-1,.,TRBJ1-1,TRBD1,CASGQGEGRNTEAFF,TGCGCCAGTGGACAGGGGGAGGGTCGGAACACTGAAGCTTTCTTT
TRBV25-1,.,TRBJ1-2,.,CASGRKGVYGYTF,TGTGCCAGCGGTCGAAAGGGAGTGTATGGCTACACCTTC
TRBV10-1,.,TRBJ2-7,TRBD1,CASSNRAGTGSYEQYF,TGCGCCAGCAGTAACCGAGCCGGGACAGGGTCCTACGAGCAGTACTTC
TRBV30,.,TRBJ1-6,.,CAWSVRRNSPLHF,TGTGCCTGGAGTGTAAGGAGGAATTCACCCCTCCACTTT
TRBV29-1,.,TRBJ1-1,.,CSVFALGLNTEAFF,TGCAGCGTATTCGCTTTGGGACTGAACACTGAAGCTTTCTTT
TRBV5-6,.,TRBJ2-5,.,CASSLGSHSGSQYF,TGTGCCAGCAGCTTGGGTAGCCACTCCGGGTCCCAGTACTTC
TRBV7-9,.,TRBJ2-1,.,CASSLASRGLYNEQFF,TGTGCCAGCAGCTTAGCGTCCAGGGGTTTATACAATGAGCAGTTCTTC
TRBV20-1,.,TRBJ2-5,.,CSARDNRDQYF,TGCAGTGCTAGAGATAACCGAGACCAGTACTTC
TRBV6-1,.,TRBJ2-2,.,CAGKGHPNTGELFF,TGTGCCGGAAAGGGACACCCGAACACCGGGGAGCTGTTTTTT
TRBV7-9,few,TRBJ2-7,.,CASSLEWQAYEQYF,TGTGCCAGCAGCTTAGAATGGCAGGCCTACGAGCAGTACTTC
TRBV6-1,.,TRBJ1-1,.,CASSEAMGYTEAFF,TGTGCCAGCAGTGAAGCTATGGGGTACACTGAAGCTTTCTTT
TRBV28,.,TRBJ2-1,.,CASSLRGSYNEQFF,TGTGCCAGCAGTTTGAGGGGCTCTTACAATGAGCAGTTCTTC
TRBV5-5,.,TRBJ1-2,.,CASSLDRALIYGYTF,TGTGCCAGCAGCTTGGACAGGGCGCTTATCTATGGCTACACCTTC
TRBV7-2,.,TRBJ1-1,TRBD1,CASSRQGSNTEAFF,TGTGCCAGCAGTCGACAGGGCTCCAACACTGAAGCTTTCTTT
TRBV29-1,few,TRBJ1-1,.,CSVEADRLDPEAFF,TGCAGCGTTGAAGCGGACAGACTGGATCCTGAAGCTTTCTTT
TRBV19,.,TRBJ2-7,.,CASSIRGNYEQYF,TGTGCCAGTAGTATCCGGGGGAACTACGAGCAGTACTTC
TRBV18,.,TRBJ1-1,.,CASSYGQRNTEAFF,TGTGCCAGCTCATACGGACAGAGGAACACTGAAGCTTTCTTT
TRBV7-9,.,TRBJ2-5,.,CASSGETQYF,TGTGCCAGCAGCGGAGAGACCCAGTACTTC
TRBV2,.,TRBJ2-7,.,CASTYDRSSYEQYF,TGTGCCAGCACCTACGACAGGTCCTCCTACGAGCAGTACTTC
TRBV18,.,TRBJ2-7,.,CASSPPSYEQYF,TGTGCCAGCTCACCACCCAGCTACGAGCAGTACTTC
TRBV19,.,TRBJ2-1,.,CASSIAGRNYNEQFF,TGTGCCAGTAGTATTGCGGGCCGCAACTACAATGAGCAGTTCTTC
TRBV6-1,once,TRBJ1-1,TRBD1,CASGGQGYTEAFF,TGTGCCAGCGGCGGACAGGGGTACACTGAAGCTTTCTTT
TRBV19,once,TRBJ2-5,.,CASSITGSKETQYF,TGTGCCAGTAGTATTACAGGGTCCAAAGAGACCCAGTACTTC
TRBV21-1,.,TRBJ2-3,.,CASSKLGPRRCTDTQYF,TGTGCCAGCAGCAAACTAGGACCAAGAAGATGCACAGATACGCAGTATTTT
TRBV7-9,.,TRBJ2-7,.,CASSPGGSRSYEQYF,TGTGCCAGCAGCCCAGGGGGGTCCCGCTCCTACGAGCAGTACTTC
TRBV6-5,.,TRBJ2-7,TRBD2,CASSYAGGVEQYF,TGTGCCAGCAGTTACGCGGGAGGGGTCGAGCAGTACTTC
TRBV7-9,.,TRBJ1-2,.,CASSSILYHKGYTF,TGTGCCAGCAGCTCCATCCTTTACCATAAGGGCTACACCTTC
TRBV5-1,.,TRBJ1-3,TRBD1,CASSPSGGQGISGNTIYF,TGCGCCAGCAGCCCCAGCGGAGGACAGGGGATCTCTGGAAACACCATATATTTT
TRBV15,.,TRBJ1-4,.,CATSRAATNEKLFF,TGTGCCACCAGCAGAGCGGCAACTAATGAAAAACTGTTTTTT
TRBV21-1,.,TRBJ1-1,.,CASSKDSTEAFF,TGTGCCAGCAGCAAAGACAGCACTGAAGCTTTCTTT
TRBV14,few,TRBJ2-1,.,CASSQAGRNNEQFF,TGTGCCAGCAGCCAGGCAGGGCGGAATAATGAGCAGTTCTTC
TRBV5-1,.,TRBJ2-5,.,CASSMDVGVRETQYF,TGCGCCAGCAGCATGGACGTAGGGGTGAGAGAGACCCAGTACTTC
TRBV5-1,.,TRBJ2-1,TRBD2,CASMAYVGGDGEQFF,TGCGCCAGCATGGCTTATGTCGGGGGGGACGGTGAGCAGTTCTTC
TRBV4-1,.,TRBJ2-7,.,CASSQGRTRSEQYF,TGCGCCAGCAGCCAAGGGAGGACACGAAGCGAGCAGTACTTC